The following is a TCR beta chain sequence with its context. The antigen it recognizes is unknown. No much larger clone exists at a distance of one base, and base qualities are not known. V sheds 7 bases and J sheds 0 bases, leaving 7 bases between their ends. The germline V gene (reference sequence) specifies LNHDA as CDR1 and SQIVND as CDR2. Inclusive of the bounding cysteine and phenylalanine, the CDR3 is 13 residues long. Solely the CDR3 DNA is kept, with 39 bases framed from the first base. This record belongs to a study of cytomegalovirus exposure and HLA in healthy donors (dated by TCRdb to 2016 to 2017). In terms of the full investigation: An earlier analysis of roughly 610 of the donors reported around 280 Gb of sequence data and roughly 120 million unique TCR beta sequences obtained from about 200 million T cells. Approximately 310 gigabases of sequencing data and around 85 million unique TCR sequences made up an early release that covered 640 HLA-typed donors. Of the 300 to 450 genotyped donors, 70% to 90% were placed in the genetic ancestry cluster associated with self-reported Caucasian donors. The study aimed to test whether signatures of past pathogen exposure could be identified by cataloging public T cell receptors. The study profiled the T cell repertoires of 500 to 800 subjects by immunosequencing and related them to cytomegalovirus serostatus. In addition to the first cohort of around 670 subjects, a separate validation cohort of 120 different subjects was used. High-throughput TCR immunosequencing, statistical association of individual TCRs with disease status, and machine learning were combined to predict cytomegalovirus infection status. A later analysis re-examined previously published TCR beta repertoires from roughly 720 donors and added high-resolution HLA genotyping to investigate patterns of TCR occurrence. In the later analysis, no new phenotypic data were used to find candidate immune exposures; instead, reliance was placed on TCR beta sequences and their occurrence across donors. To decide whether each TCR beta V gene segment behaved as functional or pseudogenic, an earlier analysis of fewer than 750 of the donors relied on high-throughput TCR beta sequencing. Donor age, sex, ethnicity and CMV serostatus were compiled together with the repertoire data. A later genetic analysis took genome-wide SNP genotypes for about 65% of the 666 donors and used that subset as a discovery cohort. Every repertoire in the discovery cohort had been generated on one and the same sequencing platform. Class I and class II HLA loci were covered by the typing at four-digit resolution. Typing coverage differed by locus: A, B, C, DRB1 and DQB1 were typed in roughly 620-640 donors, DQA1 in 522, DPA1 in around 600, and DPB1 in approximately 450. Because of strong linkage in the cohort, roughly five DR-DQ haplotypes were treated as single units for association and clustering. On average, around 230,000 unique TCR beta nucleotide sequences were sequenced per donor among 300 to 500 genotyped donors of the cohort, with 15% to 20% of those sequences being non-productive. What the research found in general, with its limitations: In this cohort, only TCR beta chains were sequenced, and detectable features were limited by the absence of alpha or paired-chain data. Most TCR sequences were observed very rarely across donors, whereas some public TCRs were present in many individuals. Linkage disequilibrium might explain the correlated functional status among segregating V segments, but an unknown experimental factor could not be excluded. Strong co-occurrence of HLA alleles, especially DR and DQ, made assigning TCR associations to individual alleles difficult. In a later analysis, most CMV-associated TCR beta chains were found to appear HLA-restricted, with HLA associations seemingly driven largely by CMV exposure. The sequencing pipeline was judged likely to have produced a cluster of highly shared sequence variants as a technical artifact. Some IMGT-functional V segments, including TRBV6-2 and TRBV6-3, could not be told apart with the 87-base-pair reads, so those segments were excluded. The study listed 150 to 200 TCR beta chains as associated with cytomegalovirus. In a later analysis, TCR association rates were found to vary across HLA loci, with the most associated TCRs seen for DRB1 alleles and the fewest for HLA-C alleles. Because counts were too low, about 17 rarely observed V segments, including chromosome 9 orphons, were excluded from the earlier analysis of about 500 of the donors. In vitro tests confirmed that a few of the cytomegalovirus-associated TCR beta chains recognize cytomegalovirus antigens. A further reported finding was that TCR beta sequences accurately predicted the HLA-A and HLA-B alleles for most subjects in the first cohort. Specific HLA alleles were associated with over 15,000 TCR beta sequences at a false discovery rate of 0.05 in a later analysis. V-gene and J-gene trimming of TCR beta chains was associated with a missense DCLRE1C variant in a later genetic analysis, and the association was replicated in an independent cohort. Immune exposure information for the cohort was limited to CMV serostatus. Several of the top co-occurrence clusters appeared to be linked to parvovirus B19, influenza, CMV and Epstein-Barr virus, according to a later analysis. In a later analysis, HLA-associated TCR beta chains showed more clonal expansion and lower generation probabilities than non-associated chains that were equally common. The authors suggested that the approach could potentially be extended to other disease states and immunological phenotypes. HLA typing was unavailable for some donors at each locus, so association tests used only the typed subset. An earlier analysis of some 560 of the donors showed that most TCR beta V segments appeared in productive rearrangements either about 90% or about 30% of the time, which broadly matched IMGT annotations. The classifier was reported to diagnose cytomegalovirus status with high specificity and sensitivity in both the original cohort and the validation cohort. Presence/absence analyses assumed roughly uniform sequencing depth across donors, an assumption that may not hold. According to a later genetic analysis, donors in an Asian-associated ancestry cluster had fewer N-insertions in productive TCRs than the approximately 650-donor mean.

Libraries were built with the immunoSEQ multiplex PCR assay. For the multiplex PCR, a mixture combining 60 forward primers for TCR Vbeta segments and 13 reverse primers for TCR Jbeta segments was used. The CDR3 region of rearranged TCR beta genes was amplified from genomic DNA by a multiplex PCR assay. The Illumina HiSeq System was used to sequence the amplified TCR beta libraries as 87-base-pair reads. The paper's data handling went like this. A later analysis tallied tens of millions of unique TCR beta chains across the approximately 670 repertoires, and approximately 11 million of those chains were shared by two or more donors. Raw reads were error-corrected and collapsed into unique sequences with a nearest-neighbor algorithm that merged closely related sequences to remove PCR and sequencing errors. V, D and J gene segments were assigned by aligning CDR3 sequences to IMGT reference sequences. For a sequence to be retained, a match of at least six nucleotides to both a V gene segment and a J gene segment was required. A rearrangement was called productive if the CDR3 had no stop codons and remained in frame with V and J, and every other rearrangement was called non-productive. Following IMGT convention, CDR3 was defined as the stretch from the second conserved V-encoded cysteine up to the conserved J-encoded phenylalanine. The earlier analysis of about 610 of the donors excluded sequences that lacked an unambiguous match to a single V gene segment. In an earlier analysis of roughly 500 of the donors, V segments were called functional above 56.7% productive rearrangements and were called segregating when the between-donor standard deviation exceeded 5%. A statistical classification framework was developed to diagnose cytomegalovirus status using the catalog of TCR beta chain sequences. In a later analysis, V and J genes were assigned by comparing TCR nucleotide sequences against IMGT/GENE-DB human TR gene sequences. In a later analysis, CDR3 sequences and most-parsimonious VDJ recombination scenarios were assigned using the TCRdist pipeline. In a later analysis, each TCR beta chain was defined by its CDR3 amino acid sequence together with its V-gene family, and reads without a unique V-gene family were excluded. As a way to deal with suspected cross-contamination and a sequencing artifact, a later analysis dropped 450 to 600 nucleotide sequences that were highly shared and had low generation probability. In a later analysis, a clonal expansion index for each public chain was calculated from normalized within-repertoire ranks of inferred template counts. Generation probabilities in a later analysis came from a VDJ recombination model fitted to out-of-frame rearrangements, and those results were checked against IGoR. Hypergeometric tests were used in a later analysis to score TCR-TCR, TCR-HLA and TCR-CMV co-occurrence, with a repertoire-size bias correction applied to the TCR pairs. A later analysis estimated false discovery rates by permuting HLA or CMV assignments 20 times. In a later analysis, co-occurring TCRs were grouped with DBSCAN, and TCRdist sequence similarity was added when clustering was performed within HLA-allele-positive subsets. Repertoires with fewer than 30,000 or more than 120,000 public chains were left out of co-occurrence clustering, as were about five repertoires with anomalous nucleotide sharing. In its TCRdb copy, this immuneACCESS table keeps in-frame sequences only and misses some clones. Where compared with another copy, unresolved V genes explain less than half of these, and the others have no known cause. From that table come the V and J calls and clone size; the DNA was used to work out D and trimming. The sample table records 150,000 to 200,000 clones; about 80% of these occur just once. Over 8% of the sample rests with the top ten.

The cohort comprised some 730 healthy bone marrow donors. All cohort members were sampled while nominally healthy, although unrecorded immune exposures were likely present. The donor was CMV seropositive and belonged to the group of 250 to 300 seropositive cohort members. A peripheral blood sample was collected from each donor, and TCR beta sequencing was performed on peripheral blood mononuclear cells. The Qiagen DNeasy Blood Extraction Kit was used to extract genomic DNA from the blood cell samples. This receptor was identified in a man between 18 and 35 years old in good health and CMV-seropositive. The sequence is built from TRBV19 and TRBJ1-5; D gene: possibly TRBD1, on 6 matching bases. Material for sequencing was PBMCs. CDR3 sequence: CASNRASNQPQHF. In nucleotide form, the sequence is TGTGCCAGTAACAGGGCTAGCAATCAGCCCCAGCATTTT.